A single sample is the source of the 30 T cell receptor beta chains below, sequenced in a study of T cell repertoires in aging, cancer and after chemotherapy. A mixed TRB-A/B primer pool amplified rearranged TRB by multiplex touch-down PCR. MiXCR was run by TCRdb on the multiplex PCR reads, yielding one entry per CDR3 protein. The profile shows 6,000 to 8,000 distinct CDR3 sequences, more than 25% of them singletons. The template was genomic DNA from peripheral blood, not RNA. The specimen sequenced was blood. These receptors were collected from a human donor in good health.

By frequency in the sample, this clonotype is medium-sized. This chain uses TRBV5-5 with TRBJ2-3; perhaps TRBD2 as D (7 bases). Looked up from germline, CDR1 is SGHKS and CDR2 is YYEKEE (reference sequence). This CDR3 has 19 residues. Between the trimmed V and J ends, which lost 1 base and 1 base, there was a span of 22 bases. CDR3 DNA: TGTGCCAGCAGCTTGCAGGGGCCCTTGCGGGGAGGGGGCACAGATACGCAGTATTTT. Protein product: CASSLQGPLRGGGTDTQYF.

Notes on this clonotype: This could be a read error, since a much larger clone is one nucleotide away. V gene TRBV29-1 combines with J gene TRBJ2-7; no definite D call. CDR3 length: 12 amino acids. The germline CDR1 and CDR2 sequences are SQVTM and ANQGSEA. The V gene lost 3 bases and the J gene lost 3 bases, with 9 bases spanning the gap. The DNA of the CDR3 is TGCAGCGTTGAGGTTAGCTACTACGAGCAGTACTTC. The encoded protein is CSVEVSYYEQYF.

Concerning this clonotype itself: This may arise from a read error, as a much more abundant clone is one base away. The rearrangement links TRBV11-3 to TRBJ2-6, with 7 bases aligning to TRBD2. The V gene's germline CDR1 is SGHNT and CDR2 YENEEA. This CDR3 has 16 residues. CDR3 DNA sequence: TGCGCCAGCAGCCAACTGGCGGGGGCTGGGGCCAACGTCCTGACTTTC. This gives the protein CASSQLAGAGANVLTF.

This clonotype was picked up a small number of times. This chain joins TRBV5-6 and TRBJ2-7, with TRBD1 matching over 8 bases. The germline V gene encodes CDR1 SGHDT and CDR2 YYEEEE. The CDR3 runs to 15 residues. After removal of 3 bases from V and 4 bases from J, the junction contained 9 bases not matched to a gene. The CDR3 here is CASSWVGQENYEQYF. The CDR3 DNA is TGTGCCAGCAGCTGGGTGGGACAGGAAAATTACGAGCAGTACTTC.

This chain uses TRBV18 with TRBJ1-5; possibly TRBD1 for D (6 bases). V was trimmed by 5 bases and J by 3 bases, leaving 14 bases between them. Germline V gene data show CDR1 as KGHSH and CDR2 as LQKENI. The CDR3 sequence is 15 residues long. The CDR3 DNA reads TGTGCCAGCTCAAGTGGGACAATCGACAATCAGCCCCAGCATTTT. Amino acid sequence: CASSSGTIDNQPQHF.

Within the sample, this clonotype is medium-sized (0.01 to 0.1%). J is TRBJ2-5 and V is TRBV29-1; D is unresolved. Trimming cost V 0 bases and J 5 bases, with 13 bases left between them. CDR1 and CDR2 (germline): SQVTM, ANQGSEA. The CDR3 is made up of 14 amino acids. CDR3 DNA: TGCAGCGTTGAAGATCTTGCTAGTGGGGAGACCCAGTACTTC. Residues: CSVEDLASGETQYF.

The J gene is TRBJ2-7, the V gene TRBV12-3 or TRBV12-4; 15 bases are shared with TRBD2. V lost 8 bases and J lost 9; bases outside the gene matches: 8. This CDR3 comprises 14 residues. The DNA for the CDR3 is TGTGCCAGCGCGGTTTGGGGACTAGCGGGAGGGCAGTACTTC. This translates into CASAVWGLAGGQYF.

This clonotype has just a few counts. This chain links TRBV11-3 with TRBJ2-7; 8 bases are shared with TRBD2. The ends lost 5 bases at V and 5 bases at J; junction bases unmatched: 14. Germline values: CDR1 SGHNT, CDR2 YENEEA. The CDR3 extends over 16 amino acids. CDR3 in amino acids: CASSAEGTGGQNEQYF. CDR3 DNA: TGTGCCAGCAGCGCAGAGGGTACGGGGGGGCAGAACGAGCAGTACTTC.

This CDR3 is CASSLKGTGYGYTF. The CDR3 DNA reads TGTGCCAGCAGTCTGAAGGGGACGGGCTATGGCTACACCTTC. The J gene is TRBJ1-2, the V gene TRBV27, with D maybe TRBD1 (5 bases). V gave up 5 bases and J gave up 4 bases, with 14 bases separating them. Per the germline V gene, CDR1 is MNHEY and CDR2 is SMNVEV (reference sequence). CDR3 length: 14 residues.

The rearrangement links TRBV11-2 to TRBJ1-1, with no clear D. V was clipped by 6 bases and J by 0 bases, with 11 bases between them. Germline CDR1 reads SGHAT; CDR2 reads FQNNGV. CDR3 size: 14 residues. The CDR3 reads CASSPNALNTEAFF. CDR3 DNA: TGTGCCAGCAGTCCAAACGCACTGAACACTGAAGCTTTCTTT.

V is TRBV6-1 and J is TRBJ2-1; 11 bases are a match to TRBD2. J gave up 4 bases and V 2 bases, and 1 base lay outside the gene matches. Germline CDR1 is MNHNS and CDR2 is SASEGT. This CDR3 spans 15 amino acids. The CDR3 DNA is TGTGCCAGCAGTGAACTAGCGGGGGGTTACAATGAGCAGTTCTTC. As protein: CASSELAGGYNEQFF.

This clonotype is labeled as medium-sized. The CDR3 nucleotides are TGTGCCAGTAGTATGGGGCCAAGCACAGATACGCAGTATTTT. As protein: CASSMGPSTDTQYF. V and J are TRBV19 and TRBJ2-3, with D possibly matching TRBD1 (5 bases). The CDR3 sequence is 14 residues long. The germline V gene encodes CDR1 LNHDA and CDR2 SQIVND (reference sequence). Trimming pared 3 bases from V and 0 bases from J, leaving 7 bases between.

The J gene is TRBJ1-2, the V gene TRBV7-2; TRBD1 might be the D (6 bases). Germline lookup yields CDR1 SGHTA and CDR2 FQGNSA. V shed 9 bases and J shed 4 bases, with 12 bases lying between them. This CDR3 comprises 12 residues. As DNA, the CDR3 is TGTGCCAGTTCACAGGGTCGCTATGGCTACACCTTC. As protein: CASSQGRYGYTF.

This clonotype was seen only a few times. The chain joins TRBV18 to TRBJ2-5, with D perhaps TRBD1 or TRBD2 (5 bases each). The germline CDR1 and CDR2 sequences are KGHSH and LQKENI. V was clipped by 2 bases and J by 1 base, with 5 bases between them. The CDR3 runs to 13 residues. The CDR3 DNA reads as TGTGCCAGCTCACCAGGGACCCAAGAGACCCAGTACTTC. Amino acid sequence: CASSPGTQETQYF. The entire variable domain, with the rest obtained from reference TRBV18 and TRBJ2-5, is as follows: NAGVMQNPRHLVRRRGQEARLRCSPMKGHSHVYWYRQLPEEGLKFMVYLQKENIIDESGMPKERFSAEFPKEGPSILRIQQVVRGDSAAYFCASSPGTQETQYFGPGTRLLVL.

The chain combines TRBV5-5 with TRBJ1-2, with 7 nucleotides matching TRBD1. Germline V lookup: CDR1 SGHKS, CDR2 YYEKEE (reference sequence). The trim removed 0 bases at V and 2 bases at J, leaving 4 bases unmatched. This CDR3 spans 15 amino acids. CDR3 region: CASSLGQGINYGYTF. The CDR3 DNA is TGTGCCAGCAGCTTGGGACAGGGTATCAACTATGGCTACACCTTC.

By share of the sample, this clonotype is medium-sized. The chain has TRBV6-2 or TRBV6-3 and TRBJ1-2; maybe TRBD1 (6 bases). V shed 6 bases and J shed 5 bases, with 22 bases lying between them. The CDR3 runs 16 residues. The germline V gene encodes CDR1 MNHEY and CDR2 SVGEGT. CDR3 loop: CASRHSIRGVRYGYTF. DNA for the CDR3: TGTGCCAGCAGACACTCCATAAGGGGGGTAAGATATGGCTACACCTTC.

Regarding this clonotype: A junction boundary mismatches the germline segment, possibly from a read error. This chain joins TRBV20-1 and TRBJ1-4, with D possibly being TRBD1 (5 bases). The CDR3 contains 14 residues. The V gene's germline CDR1 is DFQATT and CDR2 SNEGSKA (reference sequence). CDR3: CSARGQGLNEKLFF. CDR3 bases: TGCAGTGCGAGGGGCCAGGGCCTTAATGAAAAATTGTTTTTT.

The CDR3 DNA sequence: TGTGCCAGCAGTAGCCGACTCGGGACAGGAAACACCATATATTTT. Residues: CASSSRLGTGNTIYF. The chain joins TRBV6-5 to TRBJ1-3, with D possibly matching TRBD1 (6 bases). Germline loops: CDR1 MNHEY, CDR2 SVGAGI. The CDR3 runs 15 residues. V lost 5 bases to trimming and J lost 4 bases, with 15 bases between them.

The chain employs TRBV7-2 and TRBJ2-5; 8 nucleotides agree with TRBD2. Germline CDR1 reads SGHTA; CDR2 reads FQGNSA. This CDR3 contains 14 residues. V trimming: 5 bases; J trimming: 5 bases; junction bases outside the gene matches: 7. DNA of the CDR3: TGTGCCAGCAGCCTGGCGGGGGGCCTGGAGACCCAGTACTTC. Protein sequence: CASSLAGGLETQYF. Full variable domain (missing parts from reference TRBV7-2 and TRBJ2-5): GAGVSQSPSNKVTEKGKDVELRCDPISGHTALYWYRQSLGQGLEFLIYFQGNSAPDKSGLPSDRFSAERTGGSVSTLTIQRTQQEDSAVYLCASSLAGGLETQYFGPGTRLLVL.

There are a few counts of this clonotype. J is TRBJ2-1 and V is TRBV6-5; D perhaps matches TRBD1 (7 bases). Germline V gene sequence: CDR1 MNHEY, CDR2 SVGAGI. Trimming took off 5 bases at V and 0 bases at J, with 8 bases between the two ends. This CDR3 is 14 amino acids long. The CDR3 sequence is CASSQGGSYNEQFF. The CDR3 region has the DNA TGTGCCAGCAGTCAGGGGGGCTCCTACAATGAGCAGTTCTTC.

This chain uses TRBV19 with TRBJ1-4; no clear D. V lost 1 base and J lost 12, with 12 bases in between. Germline lookup yields CDR1 LNHDA and CDR2 SQIVND (reference sequence). The CDR3 loop spans 13 amino acids. The CDR3, as DNA: TGTGCCAGTAGTATAGGTTCCCTCGGCGAACTGTTTTTT. Protein: CASSIGSLGELFF.

The chain links TRBV7-2 to TRBJ1-1; no clear D gene. CDR3 length: 14 amino acids. Germline-derived CDR1 and CDR2 are SGHTA and FQGNSA. V was shortened by 3 bases and J by 4 bases, with 12 bases between the two germline ends. The CDR3 region has the DNA TGTGCCAGCAGCTTGCAATTTCCCCCCACTGAAGCTTTCTTT. It encodes CASSLQFPPTEAFF. The full variable domain, completed using reference TRBV7-2 and TRBJ1-1, is GAGVSQSPSNKVTEKGKDVELRCDPISGHTALYWYRQSLGQGLEFLIYFQGNSAPDKSGLPSDRFSAERTGGSVSTLTIQRTQQEDSAVYLCASSLQFPPTEAFFGQGTRLTVV.

In this sample, this clonotype is medium-sized. This chain joins TRBV30 and TRBJ1-1; 11 bases agree with TRBD1. The CDR3 has 17 amino acids. After removal of 0 bases from V and 1 base from J, the junction contained 7 bases not matched to a gene. Per germline, CDR1 GTSNPN and CDR2 SVGIG (reference sequence). The CDR3 spells CAWSVPDRGLPNTEAFF. The CDR3 DNA follows: TGTGCCTGGAGTGTACCGGACAGGGGGCTGCCGAACACTGAAGCTTTCTTT. Based on the CDR3 plus reference TRBV30 and TRBJ1-1, the full variable domain is SQTIHQWPATLVQPVGSPLSLECTVEGTSNPNLYWYRQAAGRGLQLLFYSVGIGQISSEVPQNLSASRPQDRQFILSSKKLLLSDSGFYLCAWSVPDRGLPNTEAFFGQGTRLTVV.

The table lists this clonotype with a few counts. The chain is built from TRBV4-3 and TRBJ2-3; D is undetermined. V lost 1 base, J lost 6 bases, and 17 bases lay in between. The CDR3 totals 16 residues. Germline CDR1 LGHNA, CDR2 YSLEER. CDR3 loop: CASSQVPLVGVDTQYF. The CDR3 DNA follows: TGCGCCAGCAGCCAAGTCCCTTTAGTTGGGGTCGATACGCAGTATTTT.

A few counts support this clonotype. The V gene is TRBV5-4, the J gene TRBJ2-5, with TRBD2 matching over 8 bases. Germline loops: CDR1 SGHNT, CDR2 YYREEE (reference sequence). The trim removed 3 bases at V and 3 bases at J, leaving 7 bases unmatched. The CDR3 sequence is 15 residues long. The CDR3 DNA follows: TGTGCCAGCAGCTCAGCGGGAGCTCGGGAAGAGACCCAGTACTTC. It is translated as CASSSAGAREETQYF.

This sequence joins TRBV19 and TRBJ2-7; D is unresolved. Per germline, CDR1 LNHDA and CDR2 SQIVND (reference sequence). The CDR3 runs 15 residues. V lost 3 bases and J lost 6, with 18 bases in between. CDR3 protein: CASSIQSGSIGEQYF. In DNA form, the CDR3 reads TGTGCCAGTAGTATTCAGTCTGGTTCCATCGGCGAGCAGTACTTC.

V gene TRBV20-1 combines with J gene TRBJ1-1; the D is unclear. The V end was cut by 6 bases, the J end by 0 bases, with 14 bases between. CDR1 is DFQATT, CDR2 SNEGSKA, per germline (reference sequence). The CDR3 contains 14 residues. The CDR3 loop reads CSALEYGMNTEAFF. The CDR3 coding sequence is TGCAGTGCCCTTGAGTATGGGATGAACACTGAAGCTTTCTTT.

V and J are TRBV6-2 or TRBV6-3 and TRBJ1-6; 7 nucleotides align to TRBD1. Germline V gene sequence: CDR1 MNHEY, CDR2 SVGEGT. This CDR3 has 15 residues. Trimming removed 8 bases from V and 4 bases from J; junction bases left unmatched: 8. This CDR3 is CASQRGRGYNSPLHF. Written as DNA, the CDR3 is TGTGCCAGCCAGAGGGGGCGCGGGTATAATTCACCCCTCCACTTT.

CDR3 region: CSARERRGAYEQYF. The DNA for the CDR3 is TGCAGTGCTAGAGAAAGGAGGGGAGCCTACGAGCAGTACTTC. The chain carries TRBV20-1 and TRBJ2-7, with D perhaps TRBD2 (6 bases). Per the germline V gene, CDR1 is DFQATT and CDR2 is SNEGSKA (reference sequence). The CDR3 contains 14 residues. The germline V and J ends were trimmed by 0 bases and 2 bases, with 11 bases remaining between them.

This clonotype is deemed medium-sized (0.01 to 0.1%). The V call is TRBV6-2 or TRBV6-3, the J call TRBJ1-2; D gene unclear. The germline V gene encodes CDR1 MNHEY and CDR2 SVGEGT. V lost 4 bases and J 2 bases, leaving 5 bases between the germline ends. The CDR3 is 12 residues long. Here the CDR3 DNA reads TGTGCCAGCAGTTTATGGAACTATGGCTACACCTTC. Amino acid sequence: CASSLWNYGYTF.